This TCR beta chain comes out of a study of post-analysis software for immune sequencing data. Findings of the study overall: Four or five TRBV segments (TRBV5-6, TRBV5-1 and TRBV20-1 among them) occurred more frequently in patients than in controls. Among multiple sclerosis patients, normalized Chao1 diversity was significantly below that of controls.

V lost 1 base and J lost 4, with 16 bases in between. This CDR3 has 16 residues. Germline loops: CDR1 LGHNA, CDR2 YNFKEQ. Prepared TCR beta cDNA libraries contained unique molecular identifiers. Once about 0.9 to 11 million T cells were used, approximately 520,000 cDNA molecules resulted. TCRdb redid the calling of the PCR reads with MiXCR, one entry per CDR3 protein. The sample shows about 170,000 distinct CDR3 sequences, approximately 30% of them seen only once. With regard to this clonotype: No antigen is known for it.

The sample was blood. The receptor's source is a girl between 5 and 17 years old with multiple sclerosis. The V call is TRBV4-2, the J call TRBJ2-5; D possibly matches TRBD1 or TRBD2 (5 bases each). CDR3 sequence: CASSQARDGGAETQYF. Written as DNA, the CDR3 is TGTGCCAGCAGCCAAGCCCGGGACGGAGGCGCAGAGACCCAGTACTTC.